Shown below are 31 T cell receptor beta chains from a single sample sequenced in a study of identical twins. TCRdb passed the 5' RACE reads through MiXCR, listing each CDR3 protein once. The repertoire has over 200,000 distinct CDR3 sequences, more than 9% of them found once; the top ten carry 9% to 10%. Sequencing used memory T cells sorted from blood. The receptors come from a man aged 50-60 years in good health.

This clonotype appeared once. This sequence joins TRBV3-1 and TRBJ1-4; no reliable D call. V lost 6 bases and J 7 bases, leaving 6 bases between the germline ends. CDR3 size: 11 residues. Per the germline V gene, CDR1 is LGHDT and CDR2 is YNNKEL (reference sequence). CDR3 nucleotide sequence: TGTGCCAGCAGTCTACTTGAAAAACTGTTTTTT. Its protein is CASSLLEKLFF.

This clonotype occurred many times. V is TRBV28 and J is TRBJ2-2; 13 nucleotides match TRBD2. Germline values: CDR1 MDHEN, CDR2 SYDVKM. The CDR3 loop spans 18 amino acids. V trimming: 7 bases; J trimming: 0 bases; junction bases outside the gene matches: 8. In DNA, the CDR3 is TGTGCCAGCAACCCCGGACTAGCGGGAGTGTCGAACACCGGGGAGCTGTTTTTT. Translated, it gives CASNPGLAGVSNTGELFF. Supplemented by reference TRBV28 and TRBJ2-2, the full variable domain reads DVKVTQSSRYLVKRTGEKVFLECVQDMDHENMFWYRQDPGLGLRLIYFSYDVKMKEKGDIPEGYSVSREKKERFSLILESASTNQTSMYLCASNPGLAGVSNTGELFFGEGSRLTVL.

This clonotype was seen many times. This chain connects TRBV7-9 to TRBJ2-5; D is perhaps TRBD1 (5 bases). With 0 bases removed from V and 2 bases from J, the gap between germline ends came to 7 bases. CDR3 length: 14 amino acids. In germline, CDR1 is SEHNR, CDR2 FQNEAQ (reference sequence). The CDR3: CASSLAGQQETQYF. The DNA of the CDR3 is TGTGCCAGCAGCTTAGCGGGGCAACAAGAGACCCAGTACTTC.

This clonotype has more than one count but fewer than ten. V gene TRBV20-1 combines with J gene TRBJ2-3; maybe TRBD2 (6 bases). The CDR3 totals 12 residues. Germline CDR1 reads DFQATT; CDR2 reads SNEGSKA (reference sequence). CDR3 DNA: TGCAACCCTATGAGGGAGGCAGATACGCAGTATTTT. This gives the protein CNPMREADTQYF.

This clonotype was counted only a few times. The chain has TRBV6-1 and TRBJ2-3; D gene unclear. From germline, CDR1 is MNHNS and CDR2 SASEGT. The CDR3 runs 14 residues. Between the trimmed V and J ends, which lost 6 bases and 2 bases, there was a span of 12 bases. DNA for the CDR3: TGTGCCAGCAGAGATACAGCGCCCACAGATACGCAGTATTTT. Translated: CASRDTAPTDTQYF.

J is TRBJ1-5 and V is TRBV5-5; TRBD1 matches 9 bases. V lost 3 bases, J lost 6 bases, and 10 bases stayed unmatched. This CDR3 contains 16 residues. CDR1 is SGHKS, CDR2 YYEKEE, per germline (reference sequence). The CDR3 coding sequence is TGTGCCAGCAGCTGGATTACAGGGGGCGGAGGTCAGCCCCAGCATTTT. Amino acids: CASSWITGGGGQPQHF.

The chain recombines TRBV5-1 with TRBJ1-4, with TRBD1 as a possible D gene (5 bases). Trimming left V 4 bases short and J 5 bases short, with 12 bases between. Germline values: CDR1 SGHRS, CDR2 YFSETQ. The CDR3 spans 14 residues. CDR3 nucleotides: TGCGCCAGCAGCAGTACAGGATTCAATGAAAAACTGTTTTTT. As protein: CASSSTGFNEKLFF.

This CDR3 reads CASSLAGKIHGELFF. DNA of the CDR3: TGTGCCAGCAGTCTCGCGGGGAAAATCCACGGGGAGCTGTTTTTT. The gene calls are TRBV12-3 or TRBV12-4 and TRBJ2-2, with D perhaps TRBD2 (6 bases). The CDR3 consists of 15 residues. Trimming took off 5 bases at V and 7 bases at J, with 17 bases between the two ends.

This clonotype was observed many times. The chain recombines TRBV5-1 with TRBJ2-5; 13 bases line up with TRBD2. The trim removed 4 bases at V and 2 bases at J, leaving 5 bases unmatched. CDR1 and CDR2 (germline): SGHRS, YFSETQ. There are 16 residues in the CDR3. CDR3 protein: CASSPGTSGTQETQYF. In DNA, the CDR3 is TGCGCCAGCAGCCCCGGGACTAGCGGGACACAAGAGACCCAGTACTTC.

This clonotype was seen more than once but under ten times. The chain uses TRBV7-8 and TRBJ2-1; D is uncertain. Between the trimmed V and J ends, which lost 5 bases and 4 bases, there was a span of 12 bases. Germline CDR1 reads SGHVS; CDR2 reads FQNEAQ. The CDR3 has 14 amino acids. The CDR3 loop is CASSLGRVYNEQFF. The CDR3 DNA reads TGTGCCAGCAGCCTGGGAAGAGTTTACAATGAGCAGTTCTTC.

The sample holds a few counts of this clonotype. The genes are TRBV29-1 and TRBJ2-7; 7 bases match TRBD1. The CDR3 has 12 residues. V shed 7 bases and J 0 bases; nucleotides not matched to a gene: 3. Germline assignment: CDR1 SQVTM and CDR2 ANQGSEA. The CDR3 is CSGRTGSYEQYF. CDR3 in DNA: TGCAGCGGCCGGACAGGCTCCTACGAGCAGTACTTC.

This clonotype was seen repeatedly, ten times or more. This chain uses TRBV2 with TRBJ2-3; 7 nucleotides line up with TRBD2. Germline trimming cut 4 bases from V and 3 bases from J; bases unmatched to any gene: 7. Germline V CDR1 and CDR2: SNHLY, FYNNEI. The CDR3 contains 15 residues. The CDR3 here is CASSGEGRRTDTQYF. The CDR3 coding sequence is TGTGCCAGCAGTGGGGAGGGACGGCGGACAGATACGCAGTATTTT.

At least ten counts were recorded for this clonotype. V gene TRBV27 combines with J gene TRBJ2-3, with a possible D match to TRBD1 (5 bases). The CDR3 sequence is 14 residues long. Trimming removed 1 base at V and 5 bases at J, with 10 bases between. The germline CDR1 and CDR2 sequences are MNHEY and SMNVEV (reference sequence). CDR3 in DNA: TGTGCCAGCAGTTTATTCCAGGGTGGAGATACGCAGTATTTT. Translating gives CASSLFQGGDTQYF.

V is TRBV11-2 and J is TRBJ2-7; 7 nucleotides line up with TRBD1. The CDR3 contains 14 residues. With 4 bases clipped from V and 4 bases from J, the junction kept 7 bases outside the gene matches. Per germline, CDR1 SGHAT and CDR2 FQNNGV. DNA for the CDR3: TGTGCCAGCAGCTCAAGACAGGGAAGATACGAGCAGTACTTC. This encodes CASSSRQGRYEQYF.

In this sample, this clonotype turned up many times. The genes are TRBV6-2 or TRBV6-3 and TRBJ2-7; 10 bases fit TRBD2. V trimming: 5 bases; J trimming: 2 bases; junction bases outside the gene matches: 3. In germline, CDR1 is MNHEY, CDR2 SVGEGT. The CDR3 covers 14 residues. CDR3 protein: CASSRLAGAYEQYF. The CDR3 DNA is TGTGCCAGCAGTCGACTAGCGGGTGCCTACGAGCAGTACTTC.

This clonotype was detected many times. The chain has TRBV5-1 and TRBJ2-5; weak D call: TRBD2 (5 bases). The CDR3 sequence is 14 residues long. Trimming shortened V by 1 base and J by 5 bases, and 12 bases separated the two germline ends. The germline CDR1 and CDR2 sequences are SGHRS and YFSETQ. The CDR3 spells CASSLISSMETQYF. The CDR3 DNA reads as TGCGCCAGCAGCTTGATCTCTAGCATGGAGACCCAGTACTTC. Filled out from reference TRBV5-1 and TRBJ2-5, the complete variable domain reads KAGVTQTPRYLIKTRGQQVTLSCSPISGHRSVSWYQQTPGQGLQFLFEYFSETQRNKGNFPGRFSGRQFSNSRSEMNVSTLELGDSALYLCASSLISSMETQYFGPGTRLLVL.

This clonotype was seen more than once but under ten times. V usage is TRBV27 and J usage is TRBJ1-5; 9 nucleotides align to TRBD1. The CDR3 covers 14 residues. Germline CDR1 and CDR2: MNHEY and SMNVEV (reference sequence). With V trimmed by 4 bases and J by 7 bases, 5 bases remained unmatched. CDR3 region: CASSSDRGGQPQHF. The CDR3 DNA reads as TGTGCCAGCAGTTCAGACAGGGGGGGGCAGCCCCAGCATTTT.

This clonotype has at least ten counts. CDR3 sequence reads: CASSSAGQGAHWGNQPQHF. The CDR3 bases are TGTGCCAGCAGCAGCGCCGGACAGGGGGCTCATTGGGGCAATCAGCCCCAGCATTTT. This chain joins TRBV12-3 or TRBV12-4 and TRBJ1-5, with 11 bases matching TRBD1. V lost 6 bases and J lost 2; bases outside the gene matches: 15. The CDR3 length is 19 residues.

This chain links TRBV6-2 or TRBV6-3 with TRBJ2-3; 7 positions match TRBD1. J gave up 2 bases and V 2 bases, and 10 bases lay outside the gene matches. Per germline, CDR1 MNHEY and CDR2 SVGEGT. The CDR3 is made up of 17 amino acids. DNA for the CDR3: TGTGCCAGCAGTTACACCCCACAGGGGCGCTTCACAGATACGCAGTATTTT. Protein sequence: CASSYTPQGRFTDTQYF.

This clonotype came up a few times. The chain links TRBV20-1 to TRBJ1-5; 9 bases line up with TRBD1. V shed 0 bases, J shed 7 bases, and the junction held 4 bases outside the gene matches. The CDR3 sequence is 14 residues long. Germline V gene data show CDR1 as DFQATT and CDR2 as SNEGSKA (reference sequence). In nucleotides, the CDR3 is TGCAGTGCTAGAGAGGGACAGGGCGGACAGCCCCAGCATTTT. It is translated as CSAREGQGGQPQHF.

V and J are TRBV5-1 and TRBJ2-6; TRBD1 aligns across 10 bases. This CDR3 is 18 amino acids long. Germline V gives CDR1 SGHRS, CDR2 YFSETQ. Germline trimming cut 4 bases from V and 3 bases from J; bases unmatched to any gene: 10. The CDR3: CASSPTGTGDYGANVLTF. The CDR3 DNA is TGCGCCAGCAGCCCGACCGGGACAGGGGATTATGGGGCCAACGTCCTGACTTTC.

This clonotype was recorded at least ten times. CDR3: CASSLTLGLTTQYF. DNA for the CDR3: TGTGCCAGCAGTTTAACTTTGGGTCTGACGACCCAGTACTTC. This sequence joins TRBV27 and TRBJ2-5; no clear D. Trimming left V 2 bases short and J 7 bases short, with 14 bases between. Germline CDR1 MNHEY, CDR2 SMNVEV (reference sequence). The CDR3 has 14 amino acids.

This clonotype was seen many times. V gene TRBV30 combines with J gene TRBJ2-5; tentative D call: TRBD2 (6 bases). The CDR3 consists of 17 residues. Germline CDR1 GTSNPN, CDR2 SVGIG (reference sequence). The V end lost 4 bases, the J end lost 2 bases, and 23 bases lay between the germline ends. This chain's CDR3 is CAWTTPPKRGIQETQYF. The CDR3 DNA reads TGTGCCTGGACCACCCCCCCGAAACGGGGGATACAAGAGACCCAGTACTTC.

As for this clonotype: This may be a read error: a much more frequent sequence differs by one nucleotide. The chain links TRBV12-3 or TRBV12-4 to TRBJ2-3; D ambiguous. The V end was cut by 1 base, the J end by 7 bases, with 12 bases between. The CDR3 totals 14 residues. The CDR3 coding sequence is TGTGCCAGCAGTTTAGGATCGTCTGGAAATACGCAGTATTTT. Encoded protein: CASSLGSSGNTQYF.

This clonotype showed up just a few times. This CDR3 is CSARVRRNTGELFF. CDR3 nucleotides: TGCAGTGCTAGAGTAAGGAGAAACACCGGGGAGCTGTTTTTT. The genes are TRBV20-1 and TRBJ2-2; D is uncertain. The germline V and J ends were trimmed by 1 base and 2 bases, with 8 bases remaining between them. The CDR3 is made up of 14 amino acids. Germline V CDR1 and CDR2: DFQATT, SNEGSKA (reference sequence).

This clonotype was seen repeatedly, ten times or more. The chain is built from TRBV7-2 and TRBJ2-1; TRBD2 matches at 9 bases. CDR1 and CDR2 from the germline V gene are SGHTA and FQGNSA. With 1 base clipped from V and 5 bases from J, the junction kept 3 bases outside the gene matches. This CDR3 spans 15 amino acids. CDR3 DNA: TGTGCCAGCAGCTTAGTGGCTAGCGGGAACAATGAGCAGTTCTTC. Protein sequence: CASSLVASGNNEQFF.

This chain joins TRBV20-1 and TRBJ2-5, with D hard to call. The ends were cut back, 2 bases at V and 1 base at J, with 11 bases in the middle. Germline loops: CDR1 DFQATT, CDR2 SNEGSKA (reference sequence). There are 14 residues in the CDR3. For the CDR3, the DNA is TGCAGTGCTAGACGAGGAGCCCGCCAAGAGACCCAGTACTTC. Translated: CSARRGARQETQYF.

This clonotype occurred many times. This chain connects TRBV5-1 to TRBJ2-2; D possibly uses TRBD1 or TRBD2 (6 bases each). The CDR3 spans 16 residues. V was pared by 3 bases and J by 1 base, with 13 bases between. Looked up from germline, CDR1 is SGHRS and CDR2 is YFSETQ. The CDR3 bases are TGCGCCAGCAGCTCTGGGGGGACACTGAACACCGGGGAGCTGTTTTTT. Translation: CASSSGGTLNTGELFF.

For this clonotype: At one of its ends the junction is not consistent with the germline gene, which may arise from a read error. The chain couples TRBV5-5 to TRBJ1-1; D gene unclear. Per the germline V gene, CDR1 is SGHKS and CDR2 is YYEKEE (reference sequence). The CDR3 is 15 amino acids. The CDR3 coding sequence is TGTGCCAGCAGCTTGGAGGGAACAACGAACATTGAAGCTTTCTTT. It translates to CASSLEGTTNIEAFF. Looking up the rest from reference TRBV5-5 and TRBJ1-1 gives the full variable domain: DAGVTQSPTHLIKTRGQQVTLRCSPISGHKSVSWYQQVLGQGPQFIFQYYEKEERGRGNFPDRFSARQFPNYSSELNVNALLLGDSALYLCASSLEGTTNIEAFFGQGTRLTVV.

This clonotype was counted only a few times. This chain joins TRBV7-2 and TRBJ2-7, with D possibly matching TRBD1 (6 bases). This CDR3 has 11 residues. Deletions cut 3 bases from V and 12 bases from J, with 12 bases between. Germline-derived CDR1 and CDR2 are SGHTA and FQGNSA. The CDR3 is CASSFMGAWYF. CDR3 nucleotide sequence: TGTGCCAGCAGCTTCATGGGGGCATGGTACTTC. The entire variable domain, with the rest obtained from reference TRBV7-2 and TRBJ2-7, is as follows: GAGVSQSPSNKVTEKGKDVELRCDPISGHTALYWYRQSLGQGLEFLIYFQGNSAPDKSGLPSDRFSAERTGGSVSTLTIQRTQQEDSAVYLCASSFMGAWYFGPGTRLTVT.

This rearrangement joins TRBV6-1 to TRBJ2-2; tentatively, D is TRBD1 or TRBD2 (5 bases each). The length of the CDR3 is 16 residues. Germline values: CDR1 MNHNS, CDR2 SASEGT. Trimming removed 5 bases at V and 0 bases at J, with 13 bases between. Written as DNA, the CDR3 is TGTGCCAGCAGTCGGGGACCGCTCGCGAACACCGGGGAGCTGTTTTTT. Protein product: CASSRGPLANTGELFF.